The rows below give T cell receptor beta chains drawn from one sample of a study of shared clonotypes between healthy human individuals. Profiling relied on immunoSEQ multiplex PCR, and the TCRdb table lists in-frame clones only, not all of them. The table records more than 2 million clones, 95% of them present only once. Sequenced material: naive CD4+ T cells sorted from blood. The receptor source for this set is a man younger than 35 in good health. Both conserved end residues are part of each CDR3. The D gene is left open where the match is weak. The listing skips clone size in some rows; elsewhere it reads once, few, many or a size class.

D gene,clone size,J gene,V gene,CDR3 protein,CDR3 DNA
NA,NA,TRBJ1-5,TRBV2,CASSLDSPYSNQPQHF,TGTGCCAGCAGTCTCGACAGTCCTTATAGCAATCAGCCCCAGCATTTT
NA,few,TRBJ1-2,TRBV2,CASSELINYGYTF,TGTGCCAGCAGTGAGTTGATAAACTATGGCTACACCTTC
NA,NA,TRBJ2-1,TRBV12-5,CASGLTPGTSNSEQFF,TGTGCTAGTGGTTTGACCCCTGGCACTAGCAATAGTGAGCAGTTCTTC
NA,once,TRBJ2-7,TRBV5-4,CASSPEGTATYEQYF,TGTGCCAGCAGCCCCGAAGGGACGGCCACCTACGAGCAGTACTTC
NA,NA,TRBJ1-2,TRBV6-6,CASSSSDGRYGYTF,TGTGCCAGCAGTTCCTCCGACGGACGCTATGGCTACACCTTC
NA,NA,TRBJ2-2,TRBV19,CASTPRWGGGTGELFF,TGTGCCAGTACCCCCCGGTGGGGAGGAGGGACCGGGGAGCTGTTTTTT
TRBD1,once,TRBJ2-1,TRBV25-1,CASTGTGSYNEQFF,TGTGCCAGTACCGGGACAGGCTCCTACAATGAGCAGTTCTTC
NA,NA,TRBJ2-3,TRBV5-8,CASRSGRTPADTQYF,TGTGCCAGCAGATCTGGCCGGACTCCAGCAGATACGCAGTATTTT
TRBD1,NA,TRBJ2-4,TRBV9,CASSVSWGQGQNIQYF,TGTGCCAGCAGCGTTTCCTGGGGACAGGGCCAAAACATTCAGTACTTC
TRBD1,NA,TRBJ1-1,TRBV18,CASSPDRGGKTEAFF,TGTGCCAGCTCACCGGATCGAGGGGGCAAAACTGAAGCTTTCTTT
NA,NA,TRBJ2-5,TRBV6-6,CASSYSPGQREETQYF,TGTGCCAGCAGTTACTCGCCAGGACAGCGGGAAGAGACCCAGTACTTC
TRBD2,NA,TRBJ2-7,TRBV7-2,CASSLAPHGGSLSNYEQYF,TGTGCCAGCAGCTTAGCCCCGCACGGCGGGAGTTTAAGTAACTACGAGCAGTACTTC
NA,NA,TRBJ1-2,TRBV5-1,CASSLEESNYGYTF,TGCGCCAGCAGCTTGGAAGAGTCCAACTATGGCTACACCTTC
NA,NA,TRBJ2-6,TRBV27,CASRQFSGANVLTF,TGTGCCAGCCGACAGTTCTCTGGGGCCAACGTCCTGACTTTC
NA,NA,TRBJ1-1,TRBV29-1,CSALRAMNTEAFF,TGCAGCGCCCTCCGGGCCATGAACACTGAAGCTTTCTTT
NA,once,TRBJ2-3,TRBV7-2,CASSLASGRADTQYF,TGTGCCAGCAGCTTAGCATCCGGAAGGGCAGATACGCAGTATTTT
TRBD1,NA,TRBJ1-1,TRBV6-1,CASSEQGDLNTEAFF,TGTGCCAGCAGTGAACAGGGGGACTTGAACACTGAAGCTTTCTTT
TRBD2,NA,TRBJ2-7,TRBV18,CASSPEGGLQYF,TGTGCCAGCTCACCCGAGGGAGGGTTGCAGTACTTC
TRBD1,NA,TRBJ1-2,TRBV28,CASSFRTGDGYTF,TGTGCCAGCAGCTTCAGGACAGGGGACGGCTACACCTTC
NA,NA,TRBJ2-4,TRBV19,CASSIVSDIQYF,TGTGCCAGTAGTATAGTGTCGGACATTCAGTACTTC
TRBD1,NA,TRBJ2-7,TRBV7-2,CASSSRGSYEQYF,TGTGCCAGCAGCTCCAGGGGGTCCTACGAGCAGTACTTC
NA,NA,TRBJ1-5,TRBV6-6,CASSYPEGDQPQHF,TGTGCCAGCAGTTACCCCGAGGGCGATCAGCCCCAGCATTTT
TRBD1,NA,TRBJ2-1,TRBV2,CASRAGGQGYNEQFF,TGTGCCAGCAGAGCCGGGGGACAGGGGTACAATGAGCAGTTCTTC
NA,NA,TRBJ1-5,TRBV10-3,CAISAARDQPQHF,TGTGCCATCAGTGCGGCTCGGGATCAGCCCCAGCATTTT
NA,NA,TRBJ2-7,TRBV7-2,CASSLELISSYEQYF,TGTGCCAGCAGCTTAGAACTAATAAGCTCCTACGAGCAGTACTTC
NA,NA,TRBJ1-5,TRBV10-3,CAISEAGNQPQHF,TGTGCCATCAGTGAGGCCGGCAATCAGCCCCAGCATTTT
TRBD1,few,TRBJ1-6,TRBV15,CATSRSPGQGNSPLHF,TGTGCCACCAGCAGGAGCCCGGGACAGGGAAATTCACCCCTCCACTTT
NA,NA,TRBJ1-2,TRBV7-9,CASSLDSPYGYTF,TGTGCCAGCAGCTTAGATTCCCCCTATGGCTACACCTTC
NA,NA,TRBJ2-3,TRBV28,CASSPPREISTDTQYF,TGTGCCAGCAGCCCACCCAGGGAAATTAGCACAGATACGCAGTATTTT
NA,NA,TRBJ1-3,TRBV9,CASSPHPGQSSGNTIYF,TGTGCCAGCAGCCCTCACCCCGGACAGTCCTCTGGAAACACCATATATTTT
NA,NA,TRBJ2-3,TRBV10-3,CAISDHGRGITDTQYF,TGTGCCATCAGTGACCACGGACGGGGGATCACAGATACGCAGTATTTT
NA,NA,TRBJ2-7,TRBV11-3,CASSWTRFSYEQYF,TGTGCCAGCAGTTGGACTCGCTTCTCCTACGAGCAGTACTTC
NA,NA,TRBJ1-3,TRBV7-9,CASSLLLLSSGNTIYF,TGTGCCAGCAGCTTACTCTTGTTGAGCTCTGGAAACACCATATATTTT
NA,once,TRBJ2-3,TRBV30,CAWSAGTLSRGTQYF,TGTGCCTGGAGTGCCGGGACACTATCTCGAGGTACGCAGTATTTT
TRBD1,NA,TRBJ1-6,TRBV5-1,CASSTTPGTGLGDNSPLHF,TGCGCCAGCAGCACCACTCCCGGGACAGGGCTGGGCGATAATTCACCCCTCCACTTT
NA,NA,TRBJ2-7,TRBV5-1,CASSFPEGSYEQYF,TGCGCCAGCAGCTTCCCGGAGGGCTCCTACGAGCAGTACTTC
NA,NA,TRBJ1-3,TRBV5-1,CASSLRDTNSGNTIYF,TGCGCCAGCAGCCTCCGGGACACCAACTCTGGAAACACCATATATTTT
TRBD2,NA,TRBJ2-7,TRBV29-1,CSVVGLAGQGTYEQYF,TGCAGCGTTGTAGGACTAGCGGGGCAAGGGACCTACGAGCAGTACTTC
NA,NA,TRBJ2-4,TRBV7-9,CASSFRKGIDIQYF,TGTGCCAGCAGCTTCAGGAAAGGGATAGACATTCAGTACTTC
NA,NA,TRBJ2-7,TRBV10-1,CASSFGNTYEQYF,TGCGCCAGCAGCTTCGGGAATACCTACGAGCAGTACTTC
NA,NA,TRBJ2-7,TRBV13,CASSSRLAGLISYEQYF,TGTGCCAGCAGCTCCCGCCTAGCAGGTTTAATTTCCTACGAGCAGTACTTC
TRBD1,NA,TRBJ1-4,TRBV7-2,CASNRGPTNEKLFF,TGTGCCAGCAACAGGGGACCAACTAATGAAAAACTGTTTTTT
NA,NA,TRBJ2-7,TRBV28,CASSLWQGGSYEQYF,TGTGCCAGCAGTTTATGGCAGGGAGGTTCCTACGAGCAGTACTTC
TRBD1,NA,TRBJ2-3,TRBV15,CATSKGQEATDTQYF,TGTGCCACCAGCAAAGGACAGGAAGCTACAGATACGCAGTATTTT
NA,NA,TRBJ2-2,TRBV30,CAWGGVTQGELFF,TGTGCCTGGGGCGGGGTCACCCAGGGGGAGCTGTTTTTT
NA,NA,TRBJ1-6,TRBV4-1,CASSQGRASSYNSPLHF,TGCGCCAGCAGCCAAGGTCGTGCCAGCTCCTATAATTCACCCCTCCACTTT
NA,NA,TRBJ2-2,TRBV7-9,CASTLGQRNTGELFF,TGTGCCAGCACCCTCGGACAGAGGAACACCGGGGAGCTGTTTTTT
NA,NA,TRBJ1-1,TRBV9,CASSVGPLLVNTEAFF,TGTGCCAGCAGCGTAGGGCCCCTACTCGTGAACACTGAAGCTTTCTTT
NA,NA,TRBJ2-3,TRBV2,CASSEFSTGTDTQYF,TGTGCCAGCAGTGAGTTTAGCACTGGAACAGATACGCAGTATTTT
NA,NA,TRBJ1-1,TRBV18,CASSPGGAEAFF,TGTGCCAGCTCACCCGGGGGAGCTGAAGCTTTCTTT
NA,NA,TRBJ2-7,TRBV7-2,CASSLGGGAYEQYF,TGTGCCAGCAGCCTTGGGGGTGGAGCCTACGAGCAGTACTTC